This TCR beta chain was observed in a study of T cell responses to AZD1222 COVID-19 vaccine. To note about this clone: Its antigen remains unknown.

Study conclusions and caveats: Researchers report vaccine-associated CD4 TCRs spanning spike, with dominance at 160-218 and 743-854.

Using immunoSEQ multiplex PCR, the repertoire was profiled, and TCRdb retains in-frame clones only, with some absent. The sample has 140,000 to 150,000 clones, around 90% seen once. Per the germline V gene, CDR1 is SQVTM and CDR2 is ANQGSEA. The CDR3 has 13 residues. With 8 bases removed from V and 5 bases from J, the gap between germline ends came to 16 bases. The chain combines TRBV29-1 with TRBJ2-1; D possibly corresponds to TRBD2 (6 bases). Sequencing used peripheral blood, obtained 28 days after the second AZD1222 dose. This receptor was taken from an adult who received the AZD1222 COVID-19 vaccine. CDR3 sequence: CSLSGDFHNEQFF. The CDR3, as DNA: TGCAGCCTTTCCGGGGACTTCCACAATGAGCAGTTCTTC.